This record concerns one T cell receptor beta chain sequence. This entry belongs to a study of blood T cell repertoires in COVID-19. This CDR3 is 16 amino acids long. Looked up from germline, CDR1 is KGHSH and CDR2 is LQKENI. Trimming took 5 bases from V and 3 from J; bases not matched to a gene: 13. Here immunoSEQ multiplex PCR was the method, and the copy in TCRdb shows in-frame clones only, minus some. The sample includes a few hundred thousand clones, 85% to 90% of them seen just once. This clonotype originated in a human donor in a cohort sampled during active COVID-19. This sequence joins TRBV18 and TRBJ2-7; 7 bases align to TRBD1. Sequencing used peripheral blood. The CDR3 protein is CASSTKPRDSHYEQYF. CDR3 sequence (DNA): TGTGCCAGCTCAACAAAACCCCGGGACAGCCACTACGAGCAGTACTTC.